Below, 17 T cell receptor beta chains from the same sample are listed, as sequenced in a study of Ad26.COV2.S vaccination and SARS-CoV-2 variants. Profiled with immunoSEQ multiplex PCR; TCRdb holds only in-frame clones, not every one. The profile covers some 640,000 clones, with around 89% appearing a single time and nearly 1.5% taken by the ten largest. Treatment indicated: about 20 received Ad26.COV2.S at low or high dose, single or two shots; a few received placebo; per-sample allocation not given. Specimens were obtained on day 63 following the first vaccine or placebo injection. The sample was peripheral blood, taken in a trial of Ad26.COV2.S vaccine versus placebo. Source of these receptors: a person between 18 and 60 years old who received the Ad26.COV2.S COVID-19 vaccine or a placebo.

V is TRBV6-1 and J is TRBJ2-5, with D perhaps matching TRBD1 (5 bases). In germline, CDR1 is MNHNS, CDR2 SASEGT. The V gene lost 7 bases and the J gene lost 5 bases, with 38 bases spanning the gap. The CDR3 totals 21 residues. CDR3 sequence (DNA): TGTGCCAGCAACGAAGCTGTGTACCTCTGGACCCAGAAACCAGGGATGGAGACCCAGTACTTC. The encoded protein is CASNEAVYLWTQKPGMETQYF.

This chain joins TRBV30 and TRBJ2-1; D not resolved. Germline loops: CDR1 GTSNPN, CDR2 SVGIG (reference sequence). This CDR3 spans 15 amino acids. The germline V and J ends were trimmed by 1 base and 7 bases, with 17 bases remaining between them. The CDR3 DNA sequence: TGTGCCTGGAGTGCGCAGTACGCCCTCGGGAATGAGCAGTTCTTC. Protein: CAWSAQYALGNEQFF.

CDR3 nucleotide sequence: TGTGCCAGCAGTGAATATTCAGGGCTCCTGGGCTATGGCTACACCTTC. Translation: CASSEYSGLLGYGYTF. This chain uses TRBV2 with TRBJ1-2; D is perhaps TRBD1 (5 bases). Germline assignment: CDR1 SNHLY and CDR2 FYNNEI. V lost 2 bases and J 4 bases, leaving 17 bases between the germline ends. CDR3 length: 16 residues.

DNA of the CDR3: TGTGCCAGCAGCCCTAGATGGGGGACTGAAGCTTTCTTT. Translation: CASSPRWGTEAFF. The chain couples TRBV7-3 to TRBJ1-1, with D possibly TRBD1 on 5 matching bases. V gave up 5 bases and J gave up 5 bases, with 12 bases separating them. The CDR3 totals 13 residues. CDR1 is SGHTA, CDR2 FQGTGA, per germline.

The chain carries TRBV30 and TRBJ1-4; possible D gene TRBD1, 5 bases. The V gene lost 5 bases and the J gene lost 4 bases, with 14 bases spanning the gap. The CDR3 extends over 14 amino acids. Germline lookup yields CDR1 GTSNPN and CDR2 SVGIG (reference sequence). CDR3 sequence reads: CAWAREQNNEKLFF. CDR3 DNA: TGTGCCTGGGCCAGGGAACAGAATAATGAAAAACTGTTTTTT.

This clone was counted between two and nine times. V usage is TRBV3-1 (or the pseudogene TRBV3-2) and J usage is TRBJ2-7; 9 positions match TRBD2. There are 15 residues in the CDR3. V was clipped by 0 bases and J by 2 bases; unmatched bases: 2. Germline V gene lookup returns CDR1 LGHDT and CDR2 YNNKEL (reference sequence). CDR3 sequence (DNA): TGTGCCAGCAGCCAAGATATAGCGGGGGCCTACGAGCAGTACTTC. Translating it yields CASSQDIAGAYEQYF.

This clone is a singleton in its sample. The chain is built from TRBV9 and TRBJ1-1; D is ambiguous. Trimming removed 0 bases at V and 3 bases at J, with 6 bases between. The germline V gene encodes CDR1 SGDLS and CDR2 YYNGEE. The CDR3 has 13 amino acids. In DNA form, the CDR3 reads TGTGCCAGCAGCGTAGGCAAGTACACTGAAGCTTTCTTT. Its protein product is CASSVGKYTEAFF.

This chain joins TRBV10-3 and TRBJ2-1; D call uncertain. V was cut by 10 bases and J by 10 bases, with 20 bases left in between. Germline V gene lookup returns CDR1 ENHRY and CDR2 SYGVKD. This CDR3 comprises 13 residues. CDR3 in amino acids: CATALVLAYEQFF. The CDR3 coding sequence is TGTGCCACGGCCCTAGTATTGGCGTACGAGCAGTTCTTC.

This chain joins TRBV10-3 and TRBJ2-2, with 8 nucleotides matching TRBD1. Germline CDR1 ENHRY, CDR2 SYGVKD. The CDR3 runs to 14 residues. J was trimmed by 7 bases and V by 10 bases; bases with no gene match: 11. CDR3 sequence (DNA): TGTGCCACCTACCGACAGGGGTATGGCGGGGAGCTGTTTTTT. Amino acids: CATYRQGYGGELFF.

The chain joins TRBV5-8 to TRBJ2-3; no definite D call. The germline gives CDR1 SGHTS, CDR2 YDEGEE. V shed 1 base and J shed 3 bases, with 6 bases lying between them. CDR3 length equals 13 residues. In nucleotides, the CDR3 is TGTGCCAGCAGCTTGAGGGAAACAGATACGCAGTATTTT. Its protein is CASSLRETDTQYF.

The chain recombines TRBV19 with TRBJ2-5, with D hard to call. With 5 bases removed from V and 0 bases from J, the gap between germline ends came to 7 bases. The germline V gene encodes CDR1 LNHDA and CDR2 SQIVND (reference sequence). The CDR3 runs 13 residues. DNA of the CDR3: TGTGCCAGTAGTGGCGCAAACCAAGAGACCCAGTACTTC. Translating gives CASSGANQETQYF.

The chain employs TRBV2 and TRBJ1-6; no definite D call. Germline CDR1 is SNHLY and CDR2 is FYNNEI. This CDR3 has 13 amino acids. V dropped 4 bases and J dropped 4 bases, with 5 bases sitting between them. The CDR3 protein is CASSVQYNSPLHF. CDR3 in DNA: TGTGCCAGCAGTGTACAGTATAATTCACCCCTCCACTTT.

The chain carries TRBV13 and TRBJ2-7; either TRBD1 or TRBD2 may fit D (5 bases each). CDR3 size: 13 residues. V gave up 3 bases and J gave up 4 bases, with 10 bases separating them. CDR1 PRHDT and CDR2 FYEKMQ come from the germline V gene (reference sequence). The CDR3 DNA is TGTGCCAGCAGCTTGGGGGTAACTTACGAGCAGTACTTC. Protein product: CASSLGVTYEQYF.

J is TRBJ1-2 and V is TRBV12-3 or TRBV12-4; D uncertain. The CDR3 is 13 amino acids. Trimming removed 4 bases from V and 5 bases from J, with 11 bases in between. The CDR3 bases are TGTGCCAGCAGTTGGGCAGTCCTTTATGGCTACACCTTC. It translates to CASSWAVLYGYTF.

The chain links TRBV7-2 to TRBJ2-2; 8 bases align to TRBD2. The CDR3 extends over 15 amino acids. The V and J ends lost 6 bases and 1 base, in that order; junction bases with no gene match: 4. Germline lookup yields CDR1 SGHTA and CDR2 FQGNSA. CDR3 nucleotides: TGTGCCAGCAGTCCCGGGGGGGGGAACACCGGGGAGCTGTTTTTT. Amino acid sequence: CASSPGGGNTGELFF.

The CDR3 region has the DNA TGTGCCAGCAGTTACTCATCAGGGAGACAAGACGACGAGCAGTACTTC. It translates to CASSYSSGRQDDEQYF. The chain employs TRBV6-2 or TRBV6-3 and TRBJ2-7, with D perhaps being TRBD1 or TRBD2 (5 bases each). Trimming left V 0 bases short and J 5 bases short, with 17 bases between. CDR1 is MNHEY and CDR2 is SVGEGT in the germline V gene. The CDR3 covers 16 residues.

V gene TRBV4-2 combines with J gene TRBJ2-7, with D unresolved. CDR1 and CDR2 from the germline V gene are LGHNA and YNFKEQ. The CDR3 extends over 11 amino acids. The V gene lost 2 bases and the J gene lost 11 bases, with 10 bases spanning the gap. The CDR3 DNA sequence: TGTGCCAGCAGCCAACGCTTCCTTAAGTACTTC. It specifies CASSQRFLKYF.